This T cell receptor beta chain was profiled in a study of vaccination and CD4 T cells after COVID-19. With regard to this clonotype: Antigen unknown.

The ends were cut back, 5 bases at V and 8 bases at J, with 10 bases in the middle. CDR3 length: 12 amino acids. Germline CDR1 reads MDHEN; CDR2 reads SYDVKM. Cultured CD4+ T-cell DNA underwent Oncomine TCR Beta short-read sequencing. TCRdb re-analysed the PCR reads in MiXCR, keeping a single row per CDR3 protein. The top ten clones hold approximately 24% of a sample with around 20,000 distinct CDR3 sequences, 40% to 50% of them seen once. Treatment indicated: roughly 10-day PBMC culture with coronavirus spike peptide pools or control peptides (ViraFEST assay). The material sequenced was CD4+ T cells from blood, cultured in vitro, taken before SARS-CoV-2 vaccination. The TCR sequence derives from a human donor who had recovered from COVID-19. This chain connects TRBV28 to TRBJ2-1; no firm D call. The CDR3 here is CASSPYNDEQFF. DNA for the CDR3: TGTGCCAGCAGTCCCTATAACGATGAGCAGTTCTTC.